This T cell receptor (beta chain) is drawn from a study of blood T cells in healthy people across ages. Study-level points and caveats: A conclusive naive versus antigen-experienced comparison was prevented by the unsorted PBMCs. In the absence of known donor CMV status, changes in expanded clonotypes were possibly confounded.

The use of a sample-barcoded 5' primer and a J-beta primer mix characterized a second PCR of about 7 to 12 cycles. In TCRdb, the 5' RACE reads were re-called with MiXCR into one record per CDR3 protein. The sample records over 1.5 million distinct CDR3 sequences, around 48% being singletons. There were healthy Caucasian individuals from Russia, aged roughly 6 to 100, serving as donors. The CDR3 sequence is 13 residues long. The ends lost 5 bases at V and 7 bases at J; junction bases unmatched: 6. Per germline, CDR1 SGHAT and CDR2 FQNNGV. Turning to this clonotype: Its cognate antigen is unknown.

Sequenced sample: blood. The genes are TRBV11-2 and TRBJ2-5; 8 bases are shared with TRBD2. This TCR derives from a woman aged 40 to 49 in good health. CDR3 DNA: TGTGCCAGCAGCGGAGGACTAGCTCGGACCCAGTACTTC. Translating it yields CASSGGLARTQYF.